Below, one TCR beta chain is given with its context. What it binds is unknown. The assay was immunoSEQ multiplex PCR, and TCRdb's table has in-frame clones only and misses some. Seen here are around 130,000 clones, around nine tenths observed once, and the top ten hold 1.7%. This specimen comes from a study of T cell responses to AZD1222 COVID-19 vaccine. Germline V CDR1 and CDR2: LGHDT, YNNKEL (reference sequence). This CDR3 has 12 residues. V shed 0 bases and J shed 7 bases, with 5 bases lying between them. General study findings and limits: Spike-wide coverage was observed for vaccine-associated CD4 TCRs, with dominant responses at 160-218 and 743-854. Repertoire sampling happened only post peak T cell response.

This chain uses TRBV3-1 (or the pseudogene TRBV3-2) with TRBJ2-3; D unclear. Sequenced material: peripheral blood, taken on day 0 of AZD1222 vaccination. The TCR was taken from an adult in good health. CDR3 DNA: TGTGCCAGCAGCCAAGACAAGAATACGCAGTATTTT. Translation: CASSQDKNTQYF.